The following is a T cell receptor (beta chain) sequence with its context. Its matching antigen is unknown. The data are from a study of long-term antiretroviral therapy in people with HIV. General observations from the study: Repertoires looked antigen-experienced, with only a slight naive shift after ART.

At survey level, the immunoSEQ assay was run in its v3.0 version. The assay was immunoSEQ multiplex PCR, and TCRdb's table has in-frame clones only and misses some. The sample holds approximately 35,000 clones; about 94% are singletons and the top ten take 3.6%. From germline, CDR1 is SGHTS and CDR2 YDEGEE. V lost 4 bases to trimming and J lost 4 bases, with 17 bases between them. The CDR3 is made up of 16 amino acids. This chain connects TRBV5-8 to TRBJ1-4, with D perhaps matching TRBD1 (5 bases). The sample here was unsorted PBMCs, taken 4.1 years after starting antiretroviral therapy. This sequence originates from a woman in her fifties or sixties with HIV. The CDR3: CASSLGSARGNEKLFF. In DNA, the CDR3 is TGTGCCAGCAGCCTGGGGTCAGCGAGGGGTAATGAAAAACTGTTTTTT. Drawing the rest from reference TRBV5-8 and TRBJ1-4, the complete variable domain is EAGVTQSPTHLIKTRGQQATLRCSPISGHTSVYWYQQALGLGLQFLLWYDEGEERNRGNFPPRFSGRQFPNYSSELNVNALELEDSALYLCASSLGSARGNEKLFFGSGTQLSVL.